This T cell receptor (beta chain) derives from a study of T-cell memory formation after mild COVID-19. For the study at large: The two donors had largely donor-specific TCR clusters.

Study-wide results and caveats: Clones that got smaller from day 15 to 85 had even CD4/CD8, while clones growing later tipped toward CD4+. What remained unconfirmed was the SARS-CoV-2 specificity of second-wave clones peaking on day 37.

This clonotype was observed at least ten times. The antigen is not known. Via MiXCR, TCRdb re-called the 5' RACE reads, giving one row per CDR3 protein. The top ten clones hold 25% to 30% of a sample with some 150,000 distinct CDR3 sequences, 11% to 15% of them seen once. The clonotype originates from an adult woman who had mild COVID-19 (a few samples of this study predate the infection). Cell type and time point are not known. Sequenced input: PBMCs or a T cell subset sorted from them (not recorded which).

CDR3 bases: TGTGCCAGCAGCAACGGGGCCCACTACAATGAGCAGTTCTTC. Translating it yields CASSNGAHYNEQFF. The chain has TRBV5-4 and TRBJ2-1; D might be TRBD1 or TRBD2, each matching 5 bases. Per the germline V gene, CDR1 is SGHNT and CDR2 is YYREEE (reference sequence). With 4 bases removed from V and 3 bases from J, the gap between germline ends came to 11 bases. The CDR3 sequence is 14 residues long. Filled out from reference TRBV5-4 and TRBJ2-1, the complete variable domain reads ETGVTQSPTHLIKTRGQQVTLRCSSQSGHNTVSWYQQALGQGPQFIFQYYREEENGRGNFPPRFSGLQFPNYSSELNVNALELDDSALYLCASSNGAHYNEQFFGPGTRLTVL.